This TCR beta chain comes out of a study of long-term antiretroviral therapy in people with HIV (dated by TCRdb to 2022 to 2024). With respect to the entire study: Collection of the earliest samples took place about a decade ahead of the 2015 WHO recommendation for immediate ART, at a time when ART was typically delayed until CD4 counts fell. This retrospective serial study examined whether starting ART and sustained HIV suppression were associated with changes in the composition and diversity of the TRB repertoire in peripheral blood. The cohort contributed about 190 cryopreserved PBMC samples from about 33 adults with confirmed HIV infection, collected serially over a mean of about six years (range 1-12). Of the roughly 27 participants with HIV, eleven were female. No cross-contamination during QIAcube processing turned up in test extractions that ran a monoclonal T-cell line alongside 30 to 35 polyclonal samples. On the study overall, not on this receptor specifically: Because cell numbers in pre-ART samples were limited, unsorted PBMC were profiled instead of sorted CD4+ and CD8+ T cells. ART initiation was associated with a significant increase in TRB diversity, but diversity stayed significantly below transplant donor controls even after long-term ART. Expanded TRB clones identified before ART initiation dominated the repertoire across all time points, though the dominance fluctuated and decreased in many PLHIV after ART. The samples span the years 2004 to 2017, and the ART regimens used at that time may not be as effective as current regimens. Because PBMC availability was limited, only the TCR beta chain was sequenced, with no alpha chain pairing. CDR3 length ranges in HIV repertoires were narrower than in controls, and network structure suggested an antigen-experienced repertoire with only a slight naive shift after ART. No data were available on ART adherence, viral resistance or therapy changes, limiting inferences about post-ART repertoire changes.

Sequencing of the TRB variable region was done with the immunoSEQ hsTCRB v3.0 assay at survey level resolution. The targeted TRB sequencing depth was roughly 40,000-55,000 T-cell genomes per sample. An Illumina MiSeq with a v3 150-cycle kit was used to sequence the pooled TRB libraries. The original pipeline was this. Repertoire analysis was run in R within a reproducible Nextflow workflow that covered QC, data transformation and analysis. Custom analyses were implemented in LymphoSeq2, an R package for AIRR-Seq data exploration. A handful of samples that yielded fewer than 5000 total TRB sequences were excluded, so that 150 to 200 HIV repertoires were analyzed. Among the 170 to 200 retained HIV repertoires, 55 to 65 were collected before ART initiation and roughly 130 were collected after ART initiation. Repertoires were downsampled to 5000 TRB nucleotide sequences, and summary statistics were averaged over 100 downsampling iterations. Only TRB sequences with CDR3 regions of at least seven amino acids were retained for analysis. Diversity was assessed using a clonality score derived from Shannon entropy and using the Gini coefficient. In the repertoire networks, any two of the top 5000 CDR3 amino acid sequences were connected whenever the two sequences differed by an edit distance of one. Antigen specificity groups and MHC restriction were predicted for TRB CDR3 amino acid sequences with GLIPH2. To flag known associations with CMV, EBV, HIV or tissue antigens, CDR3 amino acid sequences were compared against VDJdb and McPAS-TCR. Pre-ART, post-ART and control groups were compared with Wilcoxon signed-rank tests and Holm-Bonferroni correction. The table was pulled from immuneACCESS by TCRdb, which kept in-frame rearrangements only. Such tables lose some clones; where checked, under half of the loss comes from unresolved V genes, and the rest has no known cause. That table supplies the V and J calls and clone size; D and trimming were determined from the DNA. The sample records 18,000 or so clones, about three quarters of which are singletons. Roughly 8.5% of the sample is held by the ten biggest clonotypes.

A word on this clone: This clone's antigen is unknown. No much larger clone is present one base from it, and per-base qualities are unavailable.

Per the germline V gene, SGHRS is the CDR1 and YFSETQ is the CDR2. The CDR3 covers 13 residues, taking in both the cysteine and the phenylalanine. The retained sequence is limited to the CDR3, 39 bases, with the frame set at the first base. V was cut back by 0 bases and J by 12 bases, leaving a gap of 13 bases between them. Inclusion was restricted to participants for whom at least one PBMC sample before ART initiation and at least two post-ART samples were available. All participants with HIV were treated in the United States of America. Cryopreserved samples of about 0.95-11 million PBMC were thawed and washed before DNA extraction. At the time of the earliest PBMC sample, participants with HIV were aged between about 23 and 54 years. PBMC samples from each participant spanned 1-4 timepoints before ART initiation and 2-8 timepoints after ART initiation, with a median of 7 samples. Serial HIV viral load, CD4+ T-cell count, ART history and demographic data were obtained for every participant. Using a Qiagen kit on a QIAcube, genomic DNA was extracted from unsorted PBMC, with samples processed in batches of 12.

Material: unsorted PBMCs, obtained at the start of antiretroviral therapy, before treatment. Recombination connected TRBV5-1 to TRBJ2-1; TRBD2 is a possible D gene, resting on 7 matching bases. The receptor was isolated from a woman between 40 and 50 years old with HIV. The nucleotide sequence reads as follows: TGCGCCAGCAGCTTGGAGGGGGGGGGCTGGCAGTTCTTC. This codes for CASSLEGGGWQFF.